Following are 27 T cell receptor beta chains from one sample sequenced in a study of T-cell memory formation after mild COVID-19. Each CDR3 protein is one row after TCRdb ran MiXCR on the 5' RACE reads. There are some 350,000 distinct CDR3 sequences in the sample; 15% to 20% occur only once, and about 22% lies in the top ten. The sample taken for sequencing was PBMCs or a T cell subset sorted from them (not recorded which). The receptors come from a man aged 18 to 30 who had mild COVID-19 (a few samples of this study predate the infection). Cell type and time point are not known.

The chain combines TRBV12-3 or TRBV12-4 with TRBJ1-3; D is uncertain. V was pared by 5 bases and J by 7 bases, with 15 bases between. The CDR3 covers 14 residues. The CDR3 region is CASSTPGLGNTIYF. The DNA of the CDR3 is TGTGCCAGCAGTACCCCCGGACTGGGCAACACCATATATTTT.

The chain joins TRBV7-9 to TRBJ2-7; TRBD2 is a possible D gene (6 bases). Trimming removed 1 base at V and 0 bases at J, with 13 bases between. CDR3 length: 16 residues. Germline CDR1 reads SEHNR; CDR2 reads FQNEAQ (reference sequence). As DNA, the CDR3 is TGTGCCAGCAGCTTAGGCGGGACTCCCAGCTCCTACGAGCAGTACGTC. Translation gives CASSLGGTPSSYEQYV.

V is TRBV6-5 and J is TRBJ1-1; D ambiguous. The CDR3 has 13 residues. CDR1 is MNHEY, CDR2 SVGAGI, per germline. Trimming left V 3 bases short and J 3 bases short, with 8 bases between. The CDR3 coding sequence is TGTGCCAGCAGTTATGGCAGTTACACTGAAGCTTTCTTT. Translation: CASSYGSYTEAFF.

CDR3: CATSDPGQGDTGELFF. The CDR3 DNA is TGTGCCACCAGTGATCCGGGACAGGGGGACACCGGGGAGCTGTTTTTT. V usage is TRBV24-1 and J usage is TRBJ2-2; 11 bases agree with TRBD1. With 3 bases clipped from V and 3 bases from J, the junction kept 2 bases outside the gene matches. The CDR3 consists of 16 residues. The germline gives CDR1 KGHDR, CDR2 SFDVKD.

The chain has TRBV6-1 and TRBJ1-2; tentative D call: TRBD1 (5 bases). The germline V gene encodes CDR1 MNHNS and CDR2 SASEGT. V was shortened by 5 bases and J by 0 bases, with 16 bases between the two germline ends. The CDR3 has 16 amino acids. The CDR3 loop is CASSSREGYTNYGYTF. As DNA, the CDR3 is TGTGCCAGCAGTTCCAGGGAAGGATATACTAACTATGGCTACACCTTC.

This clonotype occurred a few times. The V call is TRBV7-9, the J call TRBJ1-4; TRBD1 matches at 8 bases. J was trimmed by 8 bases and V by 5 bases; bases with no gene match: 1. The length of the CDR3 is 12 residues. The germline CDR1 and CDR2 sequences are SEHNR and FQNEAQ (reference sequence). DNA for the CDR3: TGTGCCAGCAGCCGACAGGGGGAAAAACTGTTTTTT. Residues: CASSRQGEKLFF.

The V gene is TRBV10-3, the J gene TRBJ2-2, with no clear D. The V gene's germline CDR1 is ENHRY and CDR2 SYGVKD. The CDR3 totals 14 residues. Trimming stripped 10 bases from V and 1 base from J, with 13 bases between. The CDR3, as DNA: TGTGCCAGCCTTCCAGACTGGAACACCGGGGAGCTGTTTTTT. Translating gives CASLPDWNTGELFF.

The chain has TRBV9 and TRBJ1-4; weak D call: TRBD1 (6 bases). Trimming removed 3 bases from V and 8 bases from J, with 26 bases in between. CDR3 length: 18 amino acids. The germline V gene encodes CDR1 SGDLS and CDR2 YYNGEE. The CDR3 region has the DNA TGTGCCAGCAGCGCCAGTAAGGGCCACGGGGATGGGGGCGAAAAACTGTTTTTT. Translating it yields CASSASKGHGDGGEKLFF.

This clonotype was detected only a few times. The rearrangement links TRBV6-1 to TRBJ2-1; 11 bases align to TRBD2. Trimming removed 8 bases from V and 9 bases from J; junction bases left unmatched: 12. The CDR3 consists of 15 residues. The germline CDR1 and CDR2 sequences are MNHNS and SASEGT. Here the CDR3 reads CASGVAGGPGVEQFF. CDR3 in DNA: TGTGCCAGCGGGGTAGCGGGGGGGCCAGGCGTTGAGCAGTTCTTC.

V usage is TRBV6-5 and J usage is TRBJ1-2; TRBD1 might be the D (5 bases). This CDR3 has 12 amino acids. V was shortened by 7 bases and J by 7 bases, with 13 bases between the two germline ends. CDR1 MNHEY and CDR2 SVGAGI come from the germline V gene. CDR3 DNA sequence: TGTGCCAGCAATGGGGGGAGGGTTGGCTACACCTTC. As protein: CASNGGRVGYTF.

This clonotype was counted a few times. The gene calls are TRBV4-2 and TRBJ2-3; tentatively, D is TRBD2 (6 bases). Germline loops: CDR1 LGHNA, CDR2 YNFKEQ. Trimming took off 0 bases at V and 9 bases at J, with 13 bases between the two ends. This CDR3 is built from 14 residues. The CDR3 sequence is CASSQEFGGRTQYF. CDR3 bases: TGTGCCAGCAGCCAAGAATTCGGGGGAAGGACGCAGTATTTT.

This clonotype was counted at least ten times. CDR3 loop: CSARDYELAGAPSEQFF. The CDR3 bases are TGCAGTGCTAGAGATTATGAACTAGCGGGGGCCCCGTCTGAGCAGTTCTTC. J is TRBJ2-1 and V is TRBV20-1; 11 bases line up with TRBD2. The CDR3 loop spans 17 amino acids. Germline V CDR1 and CDR2: DFQATT, SNEGSKA (reference sequence). V was pared by 0 bases and J by 9 bases, with 13 bases of the junction left unmatched.

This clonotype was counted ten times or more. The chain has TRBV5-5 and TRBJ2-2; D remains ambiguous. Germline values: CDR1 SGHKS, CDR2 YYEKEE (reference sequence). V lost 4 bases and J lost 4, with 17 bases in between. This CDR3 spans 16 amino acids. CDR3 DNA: TGTGCCAGCAGCCCCCGCCCCCAGACTTCCACCGGGGAGCTGTTTTTT. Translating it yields CASSPRPQTSTGELFF. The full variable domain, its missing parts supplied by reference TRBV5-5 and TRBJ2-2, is DAGVTQSPTHLIKTRGQQVTLRCSPISGHKSVSWYQQVLGQGPQFIFQYYEKEERGRGNFPDRFSARQFPNYSSELNVNALLLGDSALYLCASSPRPQTSTGELFFGEGSRLTVL.

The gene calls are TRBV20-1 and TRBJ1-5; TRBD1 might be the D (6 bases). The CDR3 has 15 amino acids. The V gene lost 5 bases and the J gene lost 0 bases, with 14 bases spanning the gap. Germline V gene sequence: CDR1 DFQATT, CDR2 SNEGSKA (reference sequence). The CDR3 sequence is CSASSGASSNQPQHF. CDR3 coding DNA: TGCAGTGCTTCCTCAGGGGCGTCTAGCAATCAGCCCCAGCATTTT.

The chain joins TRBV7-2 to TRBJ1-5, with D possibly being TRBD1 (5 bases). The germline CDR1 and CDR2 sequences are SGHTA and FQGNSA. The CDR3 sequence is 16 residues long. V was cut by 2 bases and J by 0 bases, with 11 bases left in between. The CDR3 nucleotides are TGTGCCAGCAGCTTAAATGGGGCCTATAGCAATCAGCCCCAGCATTTT. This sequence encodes CASSLNGAYSNQPQHF.

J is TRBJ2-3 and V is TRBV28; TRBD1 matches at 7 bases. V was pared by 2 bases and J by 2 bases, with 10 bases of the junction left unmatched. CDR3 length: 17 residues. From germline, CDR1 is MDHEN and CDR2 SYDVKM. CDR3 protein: CASSLVGGESFTDTQYF. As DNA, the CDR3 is TGTGCCAGCAGTTTAGTAGGGGGCGAGAGTTTCACAGATACGCAGTATTTT.

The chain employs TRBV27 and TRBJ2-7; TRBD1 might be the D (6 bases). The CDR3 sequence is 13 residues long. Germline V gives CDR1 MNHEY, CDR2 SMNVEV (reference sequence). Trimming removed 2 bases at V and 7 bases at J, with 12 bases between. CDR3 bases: TGTGCCAGCAGTTTAGCAGGGGATAAAGAGCAGTACGTC. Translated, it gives CASSLAGDKEQYV.

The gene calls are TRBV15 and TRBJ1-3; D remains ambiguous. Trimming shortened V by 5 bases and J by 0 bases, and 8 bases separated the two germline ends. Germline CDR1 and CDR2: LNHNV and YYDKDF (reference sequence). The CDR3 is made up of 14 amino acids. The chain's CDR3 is CATSGPGSGNTIYF. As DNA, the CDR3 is TGTGCCACCAGCGGACCGGGCTCTGGAAACACCATATATTTT.

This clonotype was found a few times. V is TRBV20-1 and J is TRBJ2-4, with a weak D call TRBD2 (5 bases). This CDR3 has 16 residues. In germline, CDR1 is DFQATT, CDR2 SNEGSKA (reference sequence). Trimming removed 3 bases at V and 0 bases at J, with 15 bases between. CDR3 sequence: CSASFRGNLAKNIQYF. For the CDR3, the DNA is TGCAGTGCTAGTTTTCGGGGTAACTTAGCCAAAAACATTCAGTACTTC.

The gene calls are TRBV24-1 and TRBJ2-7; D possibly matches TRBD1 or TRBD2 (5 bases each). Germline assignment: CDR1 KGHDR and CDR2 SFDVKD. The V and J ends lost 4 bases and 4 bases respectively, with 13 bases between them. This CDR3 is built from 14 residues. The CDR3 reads CATSDPRDEYEQYV. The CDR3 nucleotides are TGTGCCACCAGTGACCCCCGGGACGAATACGAGCAGTACGTC.

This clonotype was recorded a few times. CDR3 nucleotide sequence: TGTGCCATCAGTACGGGACAGGTCCTCTATGGCTACACCTTC. As protein: CAISTGQVLYGYTF. This chain joins TRBV10-3 and TRBJ1-2; 8 nucleotides align to TRBD1. The CDR3 totals 14 residues. The J segment lost 4 bases and the V segment lost 5 bases, leaving 6 bases of the junction unmatched. From germline, CDR1 is ENHRY and CDR2 SYGVKD.

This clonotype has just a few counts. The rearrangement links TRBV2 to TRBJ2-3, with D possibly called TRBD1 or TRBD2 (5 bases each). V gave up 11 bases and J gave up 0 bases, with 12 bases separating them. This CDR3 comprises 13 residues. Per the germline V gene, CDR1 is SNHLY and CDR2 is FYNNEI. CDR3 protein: CAGRGPSTDTQYF. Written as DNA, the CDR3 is TGTGCCGGCCGGGGACCTAGCACAGATACGCAGTATTTT.

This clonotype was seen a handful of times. Written as DNA, the CDR3 is TGCAGTGCTACTCGGTGGAGGGGGCAAGAGACCCAGTACTTC. It specifies CSATRWRGQETQYF. This chain connects TRBV20-1 to TRBJ2-5; D tentatively fits TRBD1 or TRBD2 (6 bases each). The CDR3 has 14 residues. The V gene's germline CDR1 is DFQATT and CDR2 SNEGSKA (reference sequence). Trimming stripped 4 bases from V and 2 bases from J, with 14 bases between.

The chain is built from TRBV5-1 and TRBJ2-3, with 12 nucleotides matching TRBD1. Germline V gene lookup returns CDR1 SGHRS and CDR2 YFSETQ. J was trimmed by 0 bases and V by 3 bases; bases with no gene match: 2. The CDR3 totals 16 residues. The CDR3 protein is CASSWDRGLSTDTQYF. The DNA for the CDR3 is TGCGCCAGCAGCTGGGACAGGGGGCTAAGCACAGATACGCAGTATTTT.

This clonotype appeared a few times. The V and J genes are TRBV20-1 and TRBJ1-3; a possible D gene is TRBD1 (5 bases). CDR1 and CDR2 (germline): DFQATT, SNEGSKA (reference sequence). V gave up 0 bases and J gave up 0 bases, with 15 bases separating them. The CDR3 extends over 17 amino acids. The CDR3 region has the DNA TGCAGTGCTAGAGATCTACGGGACCGCTACTCTGGAAACACCATATATTTT. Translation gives CSARDLRDRYSGNTIYF.

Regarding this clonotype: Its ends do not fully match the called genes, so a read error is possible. The CDR3 spells CSADPGTGKDNEQLF. DNA of the CDR3: TGCAGTGCTGACCCCGGGACAGGGAAGGACAATGAGCAGTTATTC. The rearrangement links TRBV20-1 to TRBJ2-1; the match to TRBD1 covers 9 bases. CDR1 is DFQATT and CDR2 is SNEGSKA in the germline V gene (reference sequence). The CDR3 extends over 15 amino acids.

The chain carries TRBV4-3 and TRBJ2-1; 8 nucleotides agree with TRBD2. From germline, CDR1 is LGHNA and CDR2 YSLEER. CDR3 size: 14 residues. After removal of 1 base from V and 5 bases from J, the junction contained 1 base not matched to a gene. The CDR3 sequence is CASSQAGLDNEQFF. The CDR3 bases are TGCGCCAGCAGCCAAGCGGGACTAGACAATGAGCAGTTCTTC.